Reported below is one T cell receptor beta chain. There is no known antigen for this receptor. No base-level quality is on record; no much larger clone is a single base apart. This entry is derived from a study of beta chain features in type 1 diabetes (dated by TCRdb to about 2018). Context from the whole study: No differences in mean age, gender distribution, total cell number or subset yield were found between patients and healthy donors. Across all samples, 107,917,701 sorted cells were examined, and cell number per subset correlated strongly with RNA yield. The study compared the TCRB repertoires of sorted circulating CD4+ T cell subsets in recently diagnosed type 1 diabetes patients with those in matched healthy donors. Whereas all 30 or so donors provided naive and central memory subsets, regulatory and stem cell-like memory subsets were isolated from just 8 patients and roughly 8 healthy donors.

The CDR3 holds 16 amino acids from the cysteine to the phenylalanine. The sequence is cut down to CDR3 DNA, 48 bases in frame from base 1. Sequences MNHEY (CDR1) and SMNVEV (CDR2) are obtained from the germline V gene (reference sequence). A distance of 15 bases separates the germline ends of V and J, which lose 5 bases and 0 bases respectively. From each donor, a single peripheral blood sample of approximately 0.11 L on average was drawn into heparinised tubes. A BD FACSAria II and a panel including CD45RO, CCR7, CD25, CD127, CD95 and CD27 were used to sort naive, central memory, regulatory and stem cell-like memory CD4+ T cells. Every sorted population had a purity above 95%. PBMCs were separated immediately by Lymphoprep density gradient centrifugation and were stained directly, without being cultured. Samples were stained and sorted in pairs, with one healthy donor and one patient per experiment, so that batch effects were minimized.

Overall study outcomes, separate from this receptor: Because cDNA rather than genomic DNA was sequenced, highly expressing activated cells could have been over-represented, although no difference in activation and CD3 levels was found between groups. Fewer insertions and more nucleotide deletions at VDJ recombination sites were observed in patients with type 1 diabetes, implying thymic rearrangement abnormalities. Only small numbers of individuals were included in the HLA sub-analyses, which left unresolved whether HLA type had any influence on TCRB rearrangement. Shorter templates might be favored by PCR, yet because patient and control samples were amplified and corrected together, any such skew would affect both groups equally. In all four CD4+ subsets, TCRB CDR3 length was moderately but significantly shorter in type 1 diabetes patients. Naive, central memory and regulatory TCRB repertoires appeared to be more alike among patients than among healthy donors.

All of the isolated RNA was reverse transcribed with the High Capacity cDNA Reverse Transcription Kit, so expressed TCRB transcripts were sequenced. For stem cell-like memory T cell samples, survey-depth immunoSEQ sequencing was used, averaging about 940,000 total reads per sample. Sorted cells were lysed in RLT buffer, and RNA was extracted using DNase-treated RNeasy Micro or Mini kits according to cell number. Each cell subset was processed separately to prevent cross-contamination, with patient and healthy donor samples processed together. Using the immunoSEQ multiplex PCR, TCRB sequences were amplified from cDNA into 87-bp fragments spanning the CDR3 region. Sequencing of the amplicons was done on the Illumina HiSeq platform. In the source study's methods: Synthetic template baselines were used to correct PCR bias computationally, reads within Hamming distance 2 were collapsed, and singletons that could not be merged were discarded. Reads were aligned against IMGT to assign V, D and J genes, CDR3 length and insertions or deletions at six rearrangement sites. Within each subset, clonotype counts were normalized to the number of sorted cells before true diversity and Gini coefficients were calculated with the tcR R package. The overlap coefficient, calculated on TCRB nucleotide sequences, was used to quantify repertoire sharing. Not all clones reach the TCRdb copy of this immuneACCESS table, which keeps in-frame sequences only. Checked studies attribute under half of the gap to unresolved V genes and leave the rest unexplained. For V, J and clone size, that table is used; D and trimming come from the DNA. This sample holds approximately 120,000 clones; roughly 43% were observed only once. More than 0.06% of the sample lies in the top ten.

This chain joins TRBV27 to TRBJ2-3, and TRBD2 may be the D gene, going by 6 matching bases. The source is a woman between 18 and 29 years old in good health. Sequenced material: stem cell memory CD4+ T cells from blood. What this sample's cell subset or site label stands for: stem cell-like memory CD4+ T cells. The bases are TGTGCCAGCAGTATAACTAGCTACCTTAGCACAGATACGCAGTATTTT. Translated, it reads CASSITSYLSTDTQYF.